This T cell receptor beta chain was captured by sequencing in a study of early stage breast cancer tumors. The wider study: Around 10-fold was the mean read coverage per sample.

Notes on this clone: Its antigen is unknown.

The junction had 4 bases not matched to a gene; V was cut back by 4 bases and J by 6 bases. The CDR3 is 14 amino acids. Germline CDR1 reads SGHDT; CDR2 reads YYEEEE. The protocol was immunoSEQ multiplex PCR, while the TCRdb copy is restricted to in-frame clones and leaves out a portion. The table records about 31,000 clones, 60% to 80% of them present only once. Study-level findings and limits: Unsorted bulk genomic DNA sequencing lacked pairing and functional marker data. Compared with adjacent normal breast, tumors showed around 2.5-fold denser, more clonal T cells.

Sequencing was performed on blood. This rearrangement joins TRBV5-6 to TRBJ1-1; 12 bases align to TRBD1. The receptor was isolated from a person aged 35 to 50 with breast cancer. The CDR3 is CASSVGQGAAEAFF. The CDR3, as DNA: TGTGCCAGCAGCGTGGGACAGGGGGCGGCTGAAGCTTTCTTT.